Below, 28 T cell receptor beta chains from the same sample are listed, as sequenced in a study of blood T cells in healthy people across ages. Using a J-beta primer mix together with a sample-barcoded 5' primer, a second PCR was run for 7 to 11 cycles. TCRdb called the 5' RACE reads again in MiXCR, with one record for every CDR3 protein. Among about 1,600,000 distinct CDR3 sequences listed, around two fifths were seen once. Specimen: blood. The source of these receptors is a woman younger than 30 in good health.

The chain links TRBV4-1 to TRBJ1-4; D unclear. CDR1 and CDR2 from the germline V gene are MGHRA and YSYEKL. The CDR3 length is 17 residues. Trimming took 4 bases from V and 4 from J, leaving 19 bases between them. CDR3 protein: CASSPRSIGLGNEKLFF. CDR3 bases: TGCGCCAGCAGCCCAAGGTCTATTGGGCTGGGTAATGAAAAACTGTTTTTT.

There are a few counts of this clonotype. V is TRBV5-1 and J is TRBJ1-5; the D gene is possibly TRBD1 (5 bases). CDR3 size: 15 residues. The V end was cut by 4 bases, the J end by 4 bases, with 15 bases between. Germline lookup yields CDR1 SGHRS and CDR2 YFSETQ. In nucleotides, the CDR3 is TGCGCCAGCAGCCCAAACGGGGGAGGGAATCAGCCCCAGCATTTT. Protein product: CASSPNGGGNQPQHF.

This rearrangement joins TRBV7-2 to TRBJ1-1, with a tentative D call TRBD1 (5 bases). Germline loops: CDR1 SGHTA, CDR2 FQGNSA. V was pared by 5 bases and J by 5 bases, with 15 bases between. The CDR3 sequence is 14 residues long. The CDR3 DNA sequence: TGTGCCAGCAGCGCGGCCGGGGGGAGAACTGAAGCTTTCTTT. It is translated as CASSAAGGRTEAFF.

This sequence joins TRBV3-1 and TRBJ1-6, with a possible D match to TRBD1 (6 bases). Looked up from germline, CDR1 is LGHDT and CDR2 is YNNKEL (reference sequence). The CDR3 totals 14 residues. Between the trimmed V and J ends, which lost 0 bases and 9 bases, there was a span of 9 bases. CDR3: CASSQDLGGSPLHF. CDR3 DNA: TGTGCCAGCAGCCAAGATTTAGGGGGTTCACCCCTCCACTTT.

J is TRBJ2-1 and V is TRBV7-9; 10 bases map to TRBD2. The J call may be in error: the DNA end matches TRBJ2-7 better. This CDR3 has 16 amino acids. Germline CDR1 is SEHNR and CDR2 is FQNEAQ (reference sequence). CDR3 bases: TGTGCCAGCAGCTTATCTAGCGGGAGCACCTACAATGAGCAGTACTTC. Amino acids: CASSLSSGSTYNEQYF.

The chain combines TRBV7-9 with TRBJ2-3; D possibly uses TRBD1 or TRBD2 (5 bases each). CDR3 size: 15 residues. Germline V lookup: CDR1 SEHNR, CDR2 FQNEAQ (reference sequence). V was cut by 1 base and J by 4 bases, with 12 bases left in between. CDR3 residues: CASSLGDRTPDTQYF. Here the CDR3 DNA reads TGTGCCAGCAGCTTAGGGGACCGCACGCCAGATACGCAGTATTTT.

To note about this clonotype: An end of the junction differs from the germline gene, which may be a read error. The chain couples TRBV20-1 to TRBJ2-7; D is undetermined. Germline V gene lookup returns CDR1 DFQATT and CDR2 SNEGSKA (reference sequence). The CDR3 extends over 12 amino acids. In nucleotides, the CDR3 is TGTATGCCAAAGGACGGAACCTACGAGCAGTACTTC. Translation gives CMPKDGTYEQYF.

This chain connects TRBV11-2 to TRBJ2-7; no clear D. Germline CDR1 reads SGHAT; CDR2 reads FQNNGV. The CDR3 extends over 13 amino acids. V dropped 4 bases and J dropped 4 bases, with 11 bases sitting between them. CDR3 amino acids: CASSWGRMYEQYF. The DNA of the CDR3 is TGTGCCAGCAGCTGGGGTAGGATGTACGAGCAGTACTTC.

The CDR3 DNA sequence: TGTGCCATCAGTGCCCCGGGCAGCGGGGGACCTGGTGGGCAGTTCTTC. This sequence encodes CAISAPGSGGPGGQFF. This chain joins TRBV10-3 and TRBJ2-1, with 8 bases identical to TRBD2. Germline CDR1 reads ENHRY; CDR2 reads SYGVKD. The CDR3 is made up of 16 amino acids. With 4 bases clipped from V and 12 bases from J, the junction kept 17 bases outside the gene matches.

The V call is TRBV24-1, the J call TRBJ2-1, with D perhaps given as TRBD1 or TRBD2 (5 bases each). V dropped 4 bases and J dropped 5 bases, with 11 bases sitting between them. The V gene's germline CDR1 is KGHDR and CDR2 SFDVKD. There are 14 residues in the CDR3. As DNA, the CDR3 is TGTGCCACCAGTGAGGGACCGGAGGACAATGAGCAGTTCTTC. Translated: CATSEGPEDNEQFF.

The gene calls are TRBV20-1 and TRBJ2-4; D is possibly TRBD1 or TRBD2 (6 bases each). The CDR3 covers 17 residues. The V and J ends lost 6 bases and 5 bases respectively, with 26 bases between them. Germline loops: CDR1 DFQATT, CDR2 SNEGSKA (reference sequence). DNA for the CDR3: TGCAGTGCGCCAACCCCGGGGTGGGGGGCGCAGGAAAACATTCAGTACTTC. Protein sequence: CSAPTPGWGAQENIQYF.

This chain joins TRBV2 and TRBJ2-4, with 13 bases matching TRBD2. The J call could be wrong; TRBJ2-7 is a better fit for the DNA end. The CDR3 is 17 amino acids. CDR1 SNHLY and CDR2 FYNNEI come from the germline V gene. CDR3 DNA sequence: TGTGCCAGCAGTGGAGAACTAGCGGGAGGGTCGTCCTACGAGCAGTACTTC. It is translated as CASSGELAGGSSYEQYF.

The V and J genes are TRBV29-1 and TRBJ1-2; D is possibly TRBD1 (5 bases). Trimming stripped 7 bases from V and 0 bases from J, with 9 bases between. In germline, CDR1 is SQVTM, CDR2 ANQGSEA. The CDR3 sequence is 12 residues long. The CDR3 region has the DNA TGCAGCGGCCTCAGGGCTAACTATGGCTACACCTTC. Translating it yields CSGLRANYGYTF.

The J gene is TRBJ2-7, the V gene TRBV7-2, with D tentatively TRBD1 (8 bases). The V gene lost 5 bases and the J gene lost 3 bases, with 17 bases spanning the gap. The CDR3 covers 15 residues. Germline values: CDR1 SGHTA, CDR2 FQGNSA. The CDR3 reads CASSIRTGRDYEQYF. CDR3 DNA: TGTGCCAGCAGCATACGGACAGGGAGGGACTACGAGCAGTACTTC.

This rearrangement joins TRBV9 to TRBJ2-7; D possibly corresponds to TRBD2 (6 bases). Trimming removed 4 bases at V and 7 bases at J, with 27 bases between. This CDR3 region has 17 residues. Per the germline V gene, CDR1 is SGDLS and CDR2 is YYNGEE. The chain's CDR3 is CASSRIDPGLYNNEQYF. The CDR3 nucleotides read TGTGCCAGCAGCCGAATCGACCCGGGACTTTACAACAATGAGCAGTACTTC. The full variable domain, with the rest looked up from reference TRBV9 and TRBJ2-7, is DSGVTQTPKHLITATGQRVTLRCSPRSGDLSVYWYQQSLDQGLQFLIQYYNGEERAKGNILERFSAQQFPDLHSELNLSSLELGDSALYFCASSRIDPGLYNNEQYFGPGTRLTVT.

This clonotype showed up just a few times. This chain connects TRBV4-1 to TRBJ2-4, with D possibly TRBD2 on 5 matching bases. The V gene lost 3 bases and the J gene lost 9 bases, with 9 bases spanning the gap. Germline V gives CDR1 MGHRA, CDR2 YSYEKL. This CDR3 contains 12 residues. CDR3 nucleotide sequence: TGCGCCAGCAGCCATCCAGGAGGCATTCAGTACTTC. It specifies CASSHPGGIQYF.

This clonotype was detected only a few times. CDR3 sequence reads: CASSQWTGGYTF. The CDR3 bases are TGTGCCAGCAGCCAATGGACAGGCGGCTACACCTTC. V gene TRBV3-1 combines with J gene TRBJ1-2, with TRBD1 identical over 7 bases. The CDR3 consists of 12 residues. The germline V gene encodes CDR1 LGHDT and CDR2 YNNKEL (reference sequence). The V and J ends lost 2 bases and 8 bases, in that order; junction bases with no gene match: 2.

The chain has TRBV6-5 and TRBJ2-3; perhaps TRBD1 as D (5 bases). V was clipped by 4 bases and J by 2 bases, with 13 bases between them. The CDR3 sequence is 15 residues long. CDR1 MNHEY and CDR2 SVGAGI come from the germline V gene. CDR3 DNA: TGTGCCAGCAGTTCTCAGGGATTGAACACAGATACGCAGTATTTT. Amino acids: CASSSQGLNTDTQYF.

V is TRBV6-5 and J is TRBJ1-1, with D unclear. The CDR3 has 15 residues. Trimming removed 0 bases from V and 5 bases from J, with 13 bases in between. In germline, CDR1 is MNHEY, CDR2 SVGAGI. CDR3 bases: TGTGCCAGCAGTTACTCGAGACCGAGGTGGACTGAAGCTTTCTTT. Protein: CASSYSRPRWTEAFF.

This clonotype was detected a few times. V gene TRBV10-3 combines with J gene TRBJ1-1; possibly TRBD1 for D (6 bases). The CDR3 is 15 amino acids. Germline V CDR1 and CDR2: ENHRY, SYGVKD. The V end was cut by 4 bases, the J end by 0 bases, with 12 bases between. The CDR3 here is CAISADRDMNTEAFF. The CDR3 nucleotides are TGTGCCATCAGTGCCGATCGGGACATGAACACTGAAGCTTTCTTT.

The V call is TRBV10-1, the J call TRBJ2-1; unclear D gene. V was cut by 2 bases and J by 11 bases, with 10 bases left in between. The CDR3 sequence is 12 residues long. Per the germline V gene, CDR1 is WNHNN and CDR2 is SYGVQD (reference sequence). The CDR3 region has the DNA TGCGCCAGCAGTGAGAGGAAAGTGCAGCAGTTCTTC. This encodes CASSERKVQQFF.

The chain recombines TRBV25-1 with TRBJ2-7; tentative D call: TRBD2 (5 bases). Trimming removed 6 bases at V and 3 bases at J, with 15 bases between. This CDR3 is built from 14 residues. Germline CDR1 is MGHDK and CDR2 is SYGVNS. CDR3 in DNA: TGTGCCAGCAGCGCCCGGGCGGGTGACTACGAGCAGTACTTC. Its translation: CASSARAGDYEQYF.

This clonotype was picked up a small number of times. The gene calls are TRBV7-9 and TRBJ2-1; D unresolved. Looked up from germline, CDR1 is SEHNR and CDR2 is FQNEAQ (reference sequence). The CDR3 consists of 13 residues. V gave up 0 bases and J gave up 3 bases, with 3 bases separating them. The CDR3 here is CASSLANYNEQFF. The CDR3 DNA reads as TGTGCCAGCAGCTTAGCGAACTACAATGAGCAGTTCTTC.

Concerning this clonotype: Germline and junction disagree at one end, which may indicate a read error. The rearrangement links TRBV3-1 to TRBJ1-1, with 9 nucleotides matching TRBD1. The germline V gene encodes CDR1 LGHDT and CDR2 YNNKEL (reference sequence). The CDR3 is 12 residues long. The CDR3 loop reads CASNQGQGKTFF. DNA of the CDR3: TGTGCCAGCAACCAAGGACAGGGGAAAACTTTCTTT.

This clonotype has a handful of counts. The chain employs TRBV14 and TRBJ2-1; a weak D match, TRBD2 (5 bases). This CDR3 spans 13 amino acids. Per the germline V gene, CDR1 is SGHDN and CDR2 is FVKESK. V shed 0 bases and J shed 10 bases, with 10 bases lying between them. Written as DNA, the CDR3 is TGTGCCAGCAGCCAAGATTTGGACTCCGAGCAGTTCTTC. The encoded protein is CASSQDLDSEQFF.

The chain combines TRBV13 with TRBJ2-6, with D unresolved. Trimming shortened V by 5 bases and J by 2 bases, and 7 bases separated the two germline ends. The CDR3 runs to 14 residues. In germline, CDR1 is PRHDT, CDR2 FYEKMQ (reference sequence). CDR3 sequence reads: CASSPSTGANVLTF. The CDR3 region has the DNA TGTGCCAGCAGCCCGTCTACTGGGGCCAACGTCCTGACTTTC.

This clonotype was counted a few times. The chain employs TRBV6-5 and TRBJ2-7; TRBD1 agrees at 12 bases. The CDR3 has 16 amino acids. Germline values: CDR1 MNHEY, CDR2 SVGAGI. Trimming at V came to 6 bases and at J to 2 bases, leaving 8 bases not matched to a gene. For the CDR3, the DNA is TGTGCCAGCAGCCCTGCAGGGACAGGGGGCACCTACGAGCAGTACTTC. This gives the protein CASSPAGTGGTYEQYF.

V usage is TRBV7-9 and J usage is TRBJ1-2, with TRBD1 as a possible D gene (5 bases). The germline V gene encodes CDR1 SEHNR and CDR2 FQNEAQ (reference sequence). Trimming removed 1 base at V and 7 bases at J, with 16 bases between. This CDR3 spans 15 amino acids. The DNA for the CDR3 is TGTGCCAGCAGCTTAGATTGGGGTGAGCAGGGTGGCTACACCTTC. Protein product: CASSLDWGEQGGYTF.